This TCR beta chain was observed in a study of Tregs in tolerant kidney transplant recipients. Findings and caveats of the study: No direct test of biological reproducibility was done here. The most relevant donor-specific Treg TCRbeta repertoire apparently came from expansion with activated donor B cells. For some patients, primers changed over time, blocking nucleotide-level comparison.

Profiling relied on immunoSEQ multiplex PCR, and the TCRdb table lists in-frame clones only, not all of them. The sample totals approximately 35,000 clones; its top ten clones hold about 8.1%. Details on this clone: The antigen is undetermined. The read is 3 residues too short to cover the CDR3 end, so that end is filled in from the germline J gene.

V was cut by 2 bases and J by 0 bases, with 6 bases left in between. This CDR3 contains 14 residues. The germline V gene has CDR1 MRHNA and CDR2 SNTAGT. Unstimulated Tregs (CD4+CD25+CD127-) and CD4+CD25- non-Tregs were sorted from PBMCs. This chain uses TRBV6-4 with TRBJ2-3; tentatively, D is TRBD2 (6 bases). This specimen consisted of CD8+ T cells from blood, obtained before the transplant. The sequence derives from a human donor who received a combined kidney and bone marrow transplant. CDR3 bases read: TGTGCCAGCAGTGACGGGACTAGCACAGATACG. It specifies CASSDGTSTDT. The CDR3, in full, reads CASSDGTSTDTQYF.